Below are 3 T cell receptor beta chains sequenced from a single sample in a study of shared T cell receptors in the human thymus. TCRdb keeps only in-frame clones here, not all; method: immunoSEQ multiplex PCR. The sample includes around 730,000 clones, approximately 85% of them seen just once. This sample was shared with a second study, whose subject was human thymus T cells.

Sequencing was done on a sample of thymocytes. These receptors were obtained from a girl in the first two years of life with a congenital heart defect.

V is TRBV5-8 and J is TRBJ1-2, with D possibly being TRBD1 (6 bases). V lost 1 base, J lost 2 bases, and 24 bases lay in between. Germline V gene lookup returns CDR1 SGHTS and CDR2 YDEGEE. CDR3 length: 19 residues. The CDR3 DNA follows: TGTGCCAGCAGCTTGCTTGGTCCGACCCATTCGGGGGGCAACTATGGCTACACCTTC. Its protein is CASSLLGPTHSGGNYGYTF.

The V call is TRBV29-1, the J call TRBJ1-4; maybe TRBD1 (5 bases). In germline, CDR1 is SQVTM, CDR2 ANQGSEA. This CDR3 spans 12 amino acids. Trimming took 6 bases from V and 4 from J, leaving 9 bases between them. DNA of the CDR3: TGCAGCGTGCGACAGCGTAATGAAAAACTGTTTTTT. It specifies CSVRQRNEKLFF.

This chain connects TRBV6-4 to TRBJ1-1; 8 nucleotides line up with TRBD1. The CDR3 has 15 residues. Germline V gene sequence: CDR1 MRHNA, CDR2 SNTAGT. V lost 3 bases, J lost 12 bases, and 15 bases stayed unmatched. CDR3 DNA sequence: TGTGCCAGCAGTGAAATCGGAGGCAGGGGGCTTCCGTCTTTCTTT. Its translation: CASSEIGGRGLPSFF.